This TCR beta chain stems from a study of cytomegalovirus exposure and HLA in healthy donors. Study in general: Out of roughly 170 million T cells, an earlier analysis found over 90 million unique TCR beta sequences in total. Study-wide results and limits: Donor immune exposure was known only as CMV serostatus.

From germline, CDR1 is MNHEY and CDR2 SMNVEV (reference sequence). The CDR3 covers 11 residues. Trimming cost V 5 bases and J 10 bases, with 9 bases left between them. It was with 60 Vbeta and 13 Jbeta primers that the PCR ran. Using immunoSEQ multiplex PCR, the repertoire was profiled, and TCRdb retains in-frame clones only, with some absent. The sample has 75,000 to 95,000 clones, roughly 80% seen once; the top ten hold 13%. With regard to this clone: What it binds is unknown.

Specimen: PBMCs. The chain joins TRBV27 to TRBJ2-1; weak D call: TRBD2 (6 bases). The receptor's source is a human donor in good health. The CDR3 protein is CASSRGGEQFF. The CDR3 DNA reads TGTGCCAGCAGTCGCGGAGGGGAGCAGTTCTTC.